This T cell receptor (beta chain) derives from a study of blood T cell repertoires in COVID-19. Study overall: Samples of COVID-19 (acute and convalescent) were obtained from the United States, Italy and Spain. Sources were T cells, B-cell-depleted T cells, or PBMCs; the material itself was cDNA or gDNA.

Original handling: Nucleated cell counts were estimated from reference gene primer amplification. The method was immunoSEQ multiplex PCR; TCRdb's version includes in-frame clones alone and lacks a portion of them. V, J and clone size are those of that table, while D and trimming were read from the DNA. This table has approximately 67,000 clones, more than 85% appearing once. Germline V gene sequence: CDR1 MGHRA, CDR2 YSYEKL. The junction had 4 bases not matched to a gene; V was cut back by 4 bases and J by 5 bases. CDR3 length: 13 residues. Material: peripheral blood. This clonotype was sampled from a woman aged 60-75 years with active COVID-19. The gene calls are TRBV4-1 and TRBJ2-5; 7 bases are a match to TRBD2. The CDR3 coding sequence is TGCGCCAGCAGCCCCGGACTAGGGGAGACCCAGTACTTC. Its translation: CASSPGLGETQYF.